These T cell receptor beta chains were read from a single sample in a study of T cell responses to AZD1222 COVID-19 vaccine. Produced via immunoSEQ multiplex PCR; TCRdb's table is partial and in-frame only. The sample contains about 140,000 clones, 91% of which appear only once. The sample here was peripheral blood, taken on day 0 of AZD1222 vaccination. Every receptor here comes from an adult in good health. The CDR3 runs from the conserved cysteine through the conserved F or W. A D gene is named only where the DNA matches it firmly. The listing skips clone size in some rows; elsewhere it reads once, few, many or a size class.

length,size,V,J,D,CDR3,DNA
17,NA,TRBV27,TRBJ1-6,TRBD1,CASSWGTGGIYNSPLHF,TGTGCCAGCAGTTGGGGGACAGGGGGCATCTATAATTCACCCCTCCACTTT
18,NA,TRBV25-1,TRBJ1-3,NA,CASSESKLGRGSGNTIYF,TGTGCCAGCAGTGAATCAAAGTTAGGGAGGGGCTCTGGAAACACCATATATTTT
15,NA,TRBV18,TRBJ1-1,NA,CASSPPRAGGTEAFF,TGTGCCAGCTCACCCCCTCGGGCTGGGGGCACTGAAGCTTTCTTT
14,NA,TRBV4-2,TRBJ1-4,NA,CASTSRGLGEKLFF,TGTGCCAGCACCTCCCGGGGCCTAGGAGAAAAACTGTTTTTT
16,NA,TRBV6-2/TRBV6-3,TRBJ1-5,TRBD1,CASSQYRGGGNQPQHF,TGTGCCAGCAGTCAGTACAGGGGAGGGGGAAATCAGCCCCAGCATTTT
12,NA,TRBV4-1,TRBJ1-5,NA,CASSQDNQPQHF,TGCGCCAGCAGCCAAGATAATCAGCCCCAGCATTTT
14,NA,TRBV6-6,TRBJ1-6,NA,CASSYILGDSPLHF,TGTGCCAGCAGTTATATTCTCGGCGATTCACCCCTCCACTTT
18,NA,TRBV3-1/TRBV3-2,TRBJ2-5,NA,CASSQPRIRRALWETQYF,TGTGCCAGCAGCCAACCCCGGATTAGGCGCGCCCTCTGGGAGACCCAGTACTTC
16,NA,TRBV6-1,TRBJ1-3,NA,CASSESLGVDGNTIYF,TGTGCCAGCAGTGAATCTCTGGGGGTGGATGGAAACACCATATATTTT
16,NA,TRBV28,TRBJ2-6,NA,CASSLLTDSGANVLTF,TGTGCCAGCAGTTTATTGACCGACTCTGGGGCCAACGTCCTGACTTTC
14,NA,TRBV6-5,TRBJ2-5,NA,CASSYGTGMVTQYF,TGTGCCAGCAGTTACGGGACCGGGATGGTGACCCAGTACTTC
15,NA,TRBV6-5,TRBJ2-7,TRBD2,CASSSGTSGRVEQYF,TGTGCCAGCAGTTCCGGGACTAGCGGCAGAGTTGAGCAGTACTTC
13,NA,TRBV5-1,TRBJ2-6,NA,CASSVSGANVLTF,TGCGCCAGCAGCGTATCTGGGGCCAACGTCCTGACTTTC
12,NA,TRBV7-9,TRBJ1-1,NA,CASSLDGTEAFF,TGTGCCAGCAGCTTAGACGGCACTGAAGCTTTCTTT
12,NA,TRBV6-5,TRBJ1-1,NA,CASSTVNTEAFF,TGTGCCAGCAGCACAGTGAACACTGAAGCTTTCTTT
14,NA,TRBV3-1/TRBV3-2,TRBJ1-4,TRBD1,CASGTRDRAEKLFF,TGTGCCAGCGGCACCCGGGACAGAGCTGAAAAACTGTTTTTT
13,NA,TRBV3-1/TRBV3-2,TRBJ2-1,TRBD2,CASSPRIAGARFF,TGTGCCAGCAGCCCCCGCATAGCGGGAGCACGGTTCTTC
16,once,TRBV5-1,TRBJ2-7,TRBD1,CASSLGEQGSVDEQYF,TGCGCCAGCAGCTTGGGTGAACAGGGGTCCGTAGACGAGCAGTACTTC
11,NA,TRBV28,TRBJ1-1,NA,CASSHVTEAFF,TGTGCCAGCAGTCATGTCACTGAAGCTTTCTTT
17,NA,TRBV4-1,TRBJ2-2,NA,CASSQGLAATNTGELFF,TGCGCCAGCAGCCAAGGCTTGGCAGCCACGAACACCGGGGAGCTGTTTTTT
15,NA,TRBV5-4,TRBJ2-2,NA,CASSSEVANTGELFF,TGTGCCAGCAGCTCCGAGGTAGCGAACACCGGGGAGCTGTTTTTT
13,once,TRBV5-5,TRBJ1-1,NA,CASSFPGNTEAFF,TGTGCCAGCAGCTTCCCGGGGAACACTGAAGCTTTCTTT
15,NA,TRBV5-1,TRBJ2-1,TRBD2,CASSLVPSGGNEQFF,TGCGCCAGCAGCTTGGTCCCTAGCGGGGGAAATGAGCAGTTCTTC
13,NA,TRBV28,TRBJ1-2,NA,CATIIQGSYGYTF,TGTGCCACCATCATACAGGGATCCTATGGCTACACCTTC
13,NA,TRBV9,TRBJ1-4,NA,CASSAWANEKLFF,TGTGCCAGCAGCGCCTGGGCAAATGAAAAACTGTTTTTT
11,once,TRBV24-1,TRBJ2-4,TRBD1,CATSDRDIQYF,TGTGCCACTTCGGACAGGGACATTCAGTACTTC
14,once,TRBV5-4,TRBJ1-2,NA,CASSSVAVNYGYTF,TGTGCCAGCAGCTCGGTTGCGGTTAACTATGGCTACACCTTC
15,NA,TRBV11-2,TRBJ2-3,NA,CASSLRTVRTDTQYF,TGTGCCAGCAGCTTACGGACAGTTCGCACAGATACGCAGTATTTT
14,NA,TRBV19,TRBJ1-5,NA,CASMSWGGNQPQHF,TGTGCCAGTATGAGTTGGGGAGGCAATCAGCCCCAGCATTTT
14,NA,TRBV12-5,TRBJ1-5,NA,CASGLLQAEQPQHF,TGTGCTAGTGGTTTGCTCCAGGCTGAGCAGCCCCAGCATTTT
14,NA,TRBV5-1,TRBJ1-1,NA,CASSFRTANTEAFF,TGCGCCAGCAGCTTCCGGACGGCAAACACTGAAGCTTTCTTT
16,NA,TRBV7-2,TRBJ1-5,NA,CASSLYGPPSNQPQHF,TGTGCCAGCAGCTTATACGGCCCTCCTAGCAATCAGCCCCAGCATTTT
14,NA,TRBV5-1,TRBJ2-3,TRBD2,CASTPGGPRDTQYF,TGCGCCAGCACCCCGGGAGGGCCGCGTGATACGCAGTATTTT
15,NA,TRBV13,TRBJ2-3,TRBD1,CASSSRQGSPDTQYF,TGTGCCAGCAGCTCCCGACAGGGTAGCCCAGATACGCAGTATTTT
14,NA,TRBV24-1,TRBJ2-7,NA,CATSDFWEAYEQYF,TGTGCCACCAGTGATTTTTGGGAGGCCTACGAGCAGTACTTC